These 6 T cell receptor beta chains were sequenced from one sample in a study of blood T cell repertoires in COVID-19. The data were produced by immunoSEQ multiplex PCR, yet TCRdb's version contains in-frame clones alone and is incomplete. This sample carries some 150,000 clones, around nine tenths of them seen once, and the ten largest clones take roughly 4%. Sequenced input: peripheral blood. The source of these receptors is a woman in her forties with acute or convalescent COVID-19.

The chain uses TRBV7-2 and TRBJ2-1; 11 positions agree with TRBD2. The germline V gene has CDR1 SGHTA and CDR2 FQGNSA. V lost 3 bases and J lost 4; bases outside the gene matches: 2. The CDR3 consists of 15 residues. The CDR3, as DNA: TGTGCCAGCAGCTTTAGCGGGAGGGTGTACAATGAGCAGTTCTTC. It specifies CASSFSGRVYNEQFF.

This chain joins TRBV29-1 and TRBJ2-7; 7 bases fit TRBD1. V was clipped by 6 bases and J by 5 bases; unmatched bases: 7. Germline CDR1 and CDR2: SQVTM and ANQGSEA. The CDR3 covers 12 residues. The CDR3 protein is CSVIKQGNEQYF. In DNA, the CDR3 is TGCAGCGTAATTAAACAGGGGAACGAGCAGTACTTC.

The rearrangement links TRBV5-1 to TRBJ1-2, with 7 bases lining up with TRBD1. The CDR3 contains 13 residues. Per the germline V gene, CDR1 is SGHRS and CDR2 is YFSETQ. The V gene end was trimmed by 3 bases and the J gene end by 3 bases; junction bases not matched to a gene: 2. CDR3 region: CASSSGQHYGYTF. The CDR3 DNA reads TGCGCCAGCAGCTCGGGACAGCACTATGGCTACACCTTC.

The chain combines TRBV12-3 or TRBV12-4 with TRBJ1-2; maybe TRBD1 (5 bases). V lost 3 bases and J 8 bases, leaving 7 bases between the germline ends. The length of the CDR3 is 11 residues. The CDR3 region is CASSFGGGYTF. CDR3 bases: TGTGCCAGCAGTTTTGGGGGGGGCTACACCTTC.

Here the CDR3 reads CASSEPGRTEAYF. CDR3 in DNA: TGTGCCAGCAGTGAACCCGGACGGACGGAGGCGTACTTC. The genes are TRBV25-1 and TRBJ2-7; a possible D gene is TRBD2 (5 bases). This CDR3 is 13 amino acids long. V was pared by 2 bases and J by 12 bases, with 17 bases between. From germline, CDR1 is MGHDK and CDR2 SYGVNS.

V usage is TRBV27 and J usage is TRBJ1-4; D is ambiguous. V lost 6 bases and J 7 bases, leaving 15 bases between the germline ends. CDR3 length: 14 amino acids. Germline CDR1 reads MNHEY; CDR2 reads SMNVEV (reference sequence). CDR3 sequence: CASSRYVNGEKLFF. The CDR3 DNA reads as TGTGCCAGCAGCCGTTATGTGAACGGTGAAAAACTGTTTTTT. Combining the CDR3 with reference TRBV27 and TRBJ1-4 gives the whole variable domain EAQVTQNPRYLITVTGKKLTVTCSQNMNHEYMSWYRQDPGLGLRQIYYSMNVEVTDKGDVPEGYKVSRKEKRNFPLILESPSPNQTSLYFCASSRYVNGEKLFFGSGTQLSVL.